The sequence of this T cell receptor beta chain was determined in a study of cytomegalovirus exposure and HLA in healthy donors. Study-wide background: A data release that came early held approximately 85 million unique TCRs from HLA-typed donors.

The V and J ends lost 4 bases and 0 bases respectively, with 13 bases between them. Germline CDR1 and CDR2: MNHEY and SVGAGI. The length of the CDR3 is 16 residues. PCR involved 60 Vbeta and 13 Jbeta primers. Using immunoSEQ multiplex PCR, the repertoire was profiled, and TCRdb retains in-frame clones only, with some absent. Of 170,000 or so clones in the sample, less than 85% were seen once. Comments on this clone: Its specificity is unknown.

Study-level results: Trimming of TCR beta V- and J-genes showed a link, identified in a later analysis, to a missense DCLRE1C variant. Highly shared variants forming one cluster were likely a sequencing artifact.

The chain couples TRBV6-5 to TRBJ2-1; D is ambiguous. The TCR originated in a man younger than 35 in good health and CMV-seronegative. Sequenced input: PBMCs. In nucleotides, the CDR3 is TGTGCCAGCAGTTCAAATCCAACGAGCTCCTACAATGAGCAGTTCTTC. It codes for CASSSNPTSSYNEQFF.